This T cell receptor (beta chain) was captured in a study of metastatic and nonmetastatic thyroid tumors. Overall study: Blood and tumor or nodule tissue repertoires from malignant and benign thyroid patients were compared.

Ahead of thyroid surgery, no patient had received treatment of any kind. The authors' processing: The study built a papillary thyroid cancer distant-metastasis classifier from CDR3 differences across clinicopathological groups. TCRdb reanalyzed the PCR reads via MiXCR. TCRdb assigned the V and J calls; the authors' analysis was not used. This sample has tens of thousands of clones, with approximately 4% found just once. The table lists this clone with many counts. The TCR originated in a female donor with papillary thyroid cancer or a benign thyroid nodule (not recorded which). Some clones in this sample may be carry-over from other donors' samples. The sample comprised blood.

The CDR3 spells CASRVIEYEQYF. The CDR3 coding sequence is TGTGCCAGCCGGGTTATTGAGTACGAGCAGTACTTC. The V call is TRBV5-4, the J call TRBJ2-7; unclear D gene. Germline V lookup: CDR1 SGHNT, CDR2 YYREEE (reference sequence). The CDR3 has 12 residues. Trimming took off 7 bases at V and 4 bases at J, with 12 bases between the two ends.